Reported below is one TCR beta chain. The sample comes from a study of technical replicates of blood from several donors. The CDR3 covers 15 residues. V lost 0 bases to trimming and J lost 6 bases; unmatched junction nucleotides: 5. Per germline, CDR1 SGDLS and CDR2 YYNGEE. Sequencing used immunoSEQ multiplex PCR; TCRdb keeps in-frame clones, though not all of them. The table lists tens of thousands of clones, 80% to 90% of them singletons. The clonotype originates from a human donor in good health. Some clones in this sample may be carry-over from other donors' samples. The sequencing input was PBMCs. The V and J genes are TRBV9 and TRBJ2-1, with 8 bases aligning to TRBD2. The CDR3 DNA reads as TGTGCCAGCAGCGTAGCGCTAGCGGGCCCCAATGAGCAGTTCTTC. It specifies CASSVALAGPNEQFF.